This TCR beta chain was retrieved from a study of T cell responses to AZD1222 COVID-19 vaccine. V was clipped by 1 base and J by 3 bases, with 3 bases between them. CDR1 and CDR2 (germline): LGHDT, YNNKEL (reference sequence). The length of the CDR3 is 12 residues. Some clones are missing from TCRdb's copy, which holds only in-frame ones; the method was immunoSEQ multiplex PCR. The sample comprises roughly 150,000 clones, 90% of which are singletons, and approximately 5.9% rests with the top ten. Study conclusions and caveats: Clonal diversity may have been underestimated, and the donors were mostly white British, with more females than males.

Of note for this clone: No antigen is known for it.

The sequence derives from an adult who received the AZD1222 COVID-19 vaccine. The V and J genes are TRBV3-1 (or the pseudogene TRBV3-2) and TRBJ2-5; D remains ambiguous. Here the sequenced sample was peripheral blood, taken 28 days after the second AZD1222 dose. Here the CDR3 reads CASSQVKETQYF. CDR3 coding DNA: TGTGCCAGCAGCCAAGTAAAAGAGACCCAGTACTTC.